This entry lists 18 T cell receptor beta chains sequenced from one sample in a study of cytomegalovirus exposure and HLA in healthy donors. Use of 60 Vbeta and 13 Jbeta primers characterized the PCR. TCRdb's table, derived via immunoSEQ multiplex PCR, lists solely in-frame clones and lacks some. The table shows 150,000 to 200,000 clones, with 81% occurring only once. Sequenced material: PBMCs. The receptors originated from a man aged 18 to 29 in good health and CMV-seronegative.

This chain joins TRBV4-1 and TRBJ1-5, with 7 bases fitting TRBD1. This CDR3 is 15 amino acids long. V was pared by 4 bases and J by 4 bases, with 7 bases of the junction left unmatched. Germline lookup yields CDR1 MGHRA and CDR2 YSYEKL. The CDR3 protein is CASSRAGTANQPQHF. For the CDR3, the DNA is TGCGCCAGCAGCCGAGCCGGGACAGCGAATCAGCCCCAGCATTTT.

The CDR3 loop is CASRRGLGEKLFF. CDR3 DNA sequence: TGTGCCAGCAGGAGGGGGCTGGGAGAAAAACTGTTTTTT. This rearrangement joins TRBV6-5 to TRBJ1-4; TRBD1 agrees at 7 bases. Trimming cost V 6 bases and J 8 bases; bases outside gene matches: 6. The CDR3 length is 13 residues. Germline V gives CDR1 MNHEY, CDR2 SVGAGI.

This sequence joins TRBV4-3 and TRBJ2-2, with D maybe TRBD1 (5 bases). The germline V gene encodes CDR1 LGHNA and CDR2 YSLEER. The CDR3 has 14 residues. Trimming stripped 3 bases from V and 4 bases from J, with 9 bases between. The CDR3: CASSHTGATGELFF. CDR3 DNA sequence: TGCGCCAGCAGCCATACAGGAGCCACCGGGGAGCTGTTTTTT.

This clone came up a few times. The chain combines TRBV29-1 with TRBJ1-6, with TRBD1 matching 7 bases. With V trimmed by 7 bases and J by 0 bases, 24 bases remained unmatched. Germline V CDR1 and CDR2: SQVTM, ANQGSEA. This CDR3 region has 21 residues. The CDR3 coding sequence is TGCAGCGGTGGGGCGAGAGGGGGCCCGAGGTCCATTTGCTCCTATAATTCACCCCTCCACTTT. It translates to CSGGARGGPRSICSYNSPLHF.

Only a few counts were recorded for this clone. The CDR3: CASSPSGGPDEQFF. CDR3 in DNA: TGTGCCAGCAGCCCTTCGGGAGGGCCTGATGAGCAGTTCTTC. The chain uses TRBV7-2 and TRBJ2-1, with 8 bases that match TRBD2. Germline values: CDR1 SGHTA, CDR2 FQGNSA. V trimming: 5 bases; J trimming: 8 bases; junction bases outside the gene matches: 8. The CDR3 runs 14 residues.

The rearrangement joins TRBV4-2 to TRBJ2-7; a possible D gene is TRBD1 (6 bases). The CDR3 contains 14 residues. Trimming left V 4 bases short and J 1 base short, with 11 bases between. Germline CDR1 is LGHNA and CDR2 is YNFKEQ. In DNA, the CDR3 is TGTGCCAGCAGCCCTCCGGGACAATCCTACGAGCAGTACTTC. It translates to CASSPPGQSYEQYF.

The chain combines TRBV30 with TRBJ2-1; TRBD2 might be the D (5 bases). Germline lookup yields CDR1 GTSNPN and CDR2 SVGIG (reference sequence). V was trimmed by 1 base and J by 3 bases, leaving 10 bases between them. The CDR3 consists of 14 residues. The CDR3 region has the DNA TGTGCCTGGAGTGCAAGCGGCAACTACAATGAGCAGTTCTTC. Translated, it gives CAWSASGNYNEQFF.

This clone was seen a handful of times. The CDR3 reads CASSSRDRVNGYTF. In nucleotides, the CDR3 is TGTGCCAGCAGCTCCCGGGACAGGGTCAATGGCTACACCTTC. The rearrangement uses TRBV5-4 and TRBJ1-2, with 9 nucleotides matching TRBD1. CDR1 is SGHNT and CDR2 is YYREEE in the germline V gene (reference sequence). The CDR3 contains 14 residues. The junction had 6 bases not matched to a gene; V was cut back by 3 bases and J by 6 bases.

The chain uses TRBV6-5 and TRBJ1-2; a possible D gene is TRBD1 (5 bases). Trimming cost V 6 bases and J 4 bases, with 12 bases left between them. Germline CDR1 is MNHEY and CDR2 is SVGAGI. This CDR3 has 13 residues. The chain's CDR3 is CASSPRTRYGYTF. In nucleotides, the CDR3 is TGTGCCAGCAGCCCCCGGACACGCTATGGCTACACCTTC.

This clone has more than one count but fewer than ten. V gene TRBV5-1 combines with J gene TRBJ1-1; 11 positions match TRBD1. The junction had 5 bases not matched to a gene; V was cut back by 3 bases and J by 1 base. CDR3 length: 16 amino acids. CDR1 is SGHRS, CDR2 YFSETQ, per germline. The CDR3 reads CASSYGTGGKNTEAFF. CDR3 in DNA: TGCGCCAGCAGCTACGGGACAGGGGGTAAGAACACTGAAGCTTTCTTT.

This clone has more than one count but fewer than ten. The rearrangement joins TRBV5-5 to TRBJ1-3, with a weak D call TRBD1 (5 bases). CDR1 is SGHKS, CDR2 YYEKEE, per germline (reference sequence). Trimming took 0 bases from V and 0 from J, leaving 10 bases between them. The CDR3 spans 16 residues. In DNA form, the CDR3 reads TGTGCCAGCAGCTTGGTAGCAGGGCCCTCTGGAAACACCATATATTTT. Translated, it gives CASSLVAGPSGNTIYF.

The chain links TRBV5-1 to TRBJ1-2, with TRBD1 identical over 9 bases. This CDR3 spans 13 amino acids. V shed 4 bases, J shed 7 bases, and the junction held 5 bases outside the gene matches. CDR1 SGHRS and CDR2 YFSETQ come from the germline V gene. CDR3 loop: CASSPQGARGYTF. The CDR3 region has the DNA TGCGCCAGCAGCCCACAGGGGGCGCGTGGCTACACCTTC.

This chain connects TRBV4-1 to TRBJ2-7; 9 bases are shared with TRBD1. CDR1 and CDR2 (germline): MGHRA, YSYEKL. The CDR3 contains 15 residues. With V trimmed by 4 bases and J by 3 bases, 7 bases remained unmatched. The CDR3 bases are TGCGCCAGCAGCCCCGAACAGGGGGCCTTCTACGAGCAGTACTTC. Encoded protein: CASSPEQGAFYEQYF.

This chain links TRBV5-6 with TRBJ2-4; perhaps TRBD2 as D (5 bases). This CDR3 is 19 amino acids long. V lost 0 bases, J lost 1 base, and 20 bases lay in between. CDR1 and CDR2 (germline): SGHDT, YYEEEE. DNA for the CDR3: TGTGCCAGCAGCTTGGGGCCGGACTTTGAGGAAGGTGCCAAAAACATTCAGTACTTC. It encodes CASSLGPDFEEGAKNIQYF.

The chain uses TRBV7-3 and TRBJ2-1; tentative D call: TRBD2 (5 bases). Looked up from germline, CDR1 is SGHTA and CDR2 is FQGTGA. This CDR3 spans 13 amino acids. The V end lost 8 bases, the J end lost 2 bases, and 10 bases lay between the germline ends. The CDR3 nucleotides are TGTGCCAGCGGAAGGGAGACCTACAATGAGCAGTTCTTC. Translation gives CASGRETYNEQFF.

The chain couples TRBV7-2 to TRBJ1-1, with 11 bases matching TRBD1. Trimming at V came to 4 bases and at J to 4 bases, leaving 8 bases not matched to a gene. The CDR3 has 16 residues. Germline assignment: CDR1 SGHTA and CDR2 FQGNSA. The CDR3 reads CASSYQGQGARTEAFF. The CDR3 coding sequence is TGTGCCAGCAGCTACCAAGGACAGGGGGCGCGCACTGAAGCTTTCTTT.

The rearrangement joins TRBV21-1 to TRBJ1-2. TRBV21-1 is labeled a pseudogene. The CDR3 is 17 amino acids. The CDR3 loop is CASSKAMRGMPRYGYTF. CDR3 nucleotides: TGTGCCAGCAGCAAAGCTATGCGGGGGATGCCCCGCTATGGCTACACCTTC.

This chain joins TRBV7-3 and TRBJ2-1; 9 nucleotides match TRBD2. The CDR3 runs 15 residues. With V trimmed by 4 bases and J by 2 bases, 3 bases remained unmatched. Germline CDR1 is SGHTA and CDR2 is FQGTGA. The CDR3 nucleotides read TGTGCCAGCAGCTCTAGCGGGGCCACCTACAATGAGCAGTTCTTC. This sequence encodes CASSSSGATYNEQFF.